The clone carrying this T cell receptor beta chain was detected a few times. These data belong to a study of blood T cells in healthy people across ages. PCR was performed a second time for about 7 to 12 cycles using a sample-barcoded 5' primer and a J-beta primer mix. The template-switch adaptor was a 5' adaptor with 12 random nucleotides. It tagged each cDNA molecule. All samples yielded 3 million or more CDR3-containing paired-end reads. TCRdb re-analysed the 5' RACE reads in MiXCR, keeping a single row per CDR3 protein. The sample consists of approximately 780,000 distinct CDR3 sequences, under 30% of them appearing once. The CDR3 contains 12 residues. Trimming left V 2 bases short and J 7 bases short, with 8 bases between. The germline V gene has CDR1 KGHSH and CDR2 LQKENI. Isolation per sample recovered at least 6 million PBMCs. The sample was also linked to a second study, of T cells of mothers and their children. That source reports: In each mother, TCR beta CDR3 reads exceeded 8 million; in each child, they numbered approximately 3 million.

The chain recombines TRBV18 with TRBJ1-2; D unresolved. The sequence was obtained from a boy between 10 and 17 years old in good health. Sequenced sample: blood. Here the CDR3 reads CASSPWGRGYTF. DNA of the CDR3: TGTGCCAGCTCACCATGGGGTCGTGGCTACACCTTC.